What follows is one T cell receptor (beta chain) and its context. TCRdb's copy holds only in-frame clones and misses some; the assay was immunoSEQ multiplex PCR. The sample consists of about 180,000 clones, more than 80% of them appearing once. The data were obtained in a study of T cell responses to AZD1222 COVID-19 vaccine. CDR3 size: 12 residues. V trimming: 6 bases; J trimming: 6 bases; junction bases outside the gene matches: 2. The sequenced sample was peripheral blood, obtained on day 0 of AZD1222 vaccination. The receptor was isolated from an adult in good health. The chain employs TRBV12-3 or TRBV12-4 and TRBJ1-2, with 9 nucleotides matching TRBD1. The CDR3 sequence is CASRTGGHGYTF. CDR3 coding DNA: TGTGCCAGCAGGACAGGGGGGCATGGCTACACCTTC.